These T cell receptor beta chains were read from a single sample in a study of blood T cell repertoires in COVID-19. Sequenced by immunoSEQ multiplex PCR; TCRdb stores in-frame clones only, minus some. The repertoire holds some 380,000 clones, with 88% as singletons. Source material: PBMCs or T cells enriched from blood (not recorded which). These TCRs come from a woman between 35 and 50 years old with acute COVID-19. The CDR3 runs from the conserved cysteine through the conserved F or W. Each record gives: V gene, D gene, J gene, clone size, CDR3 DNA, CDR3 protein. The D gene is left open where the match is weak. Clone size, where shown, is once, few, many, or a class for clones that have expanded.

V: TRBV2; D: TRBD1; J: TRBJ1-2; size: once; DNA: TGTGCCAGCAGTGAATACCCCATGCGACAGGGGGCGAGGACAGTCAACTATGGCTACACCTTC; CDR3: CASSEYPMRQGARTVNYGYTF
V: TRBV12-5; D: NA; J: TRBJ1-4; size: NA; DNA: TGTGCTAGTGGTAAACCTACGGGTGCGACTAATGAAAAACTGTTTTTT; CDR3: CASGKPTGATNEKLFF
V: TRBV28; D: NA; J: TRBJ1-4; size: NA; DNA: TGTGCCAGCAGCCGGGTCCATGGTGGTGAAAAACTGTTTTTT; CDR3: CASSRVHGGEKLFF
V: TRBV7-9; D: NA; J: TRBJ1-5; size: once; DNA: TGTGCCAGCAGCCCAAGAAGAGGTAATAGCAATCAGCCCCAGCATTTT; CDR3: CASSPRRGNSNQPQHF
V: TRBV5-4; D: NA; J: TRBJ1-2; size: NA; DNA: TGTGCCAGCAGCCTACTGAACTATGGCTACACCTTC; CDR3: CASSLLNYGYTF
V: TRBV11-2; D: TRBD2; J: TRBJ2-2; size: NA; DNA: TGTGCCAGCAGCTTAGAAGGTACCCCGGGGGGTGAGGACACCGGGGAGCTGTTTTTT; CDR3: CASSLEGTPGGEDTGELFF
V: TRBV2; D: NA; J: TRBJ1-4; size: NA; DNA: TGTGCCAGCTCACAGGGAGCTGAAAAACTGTTTTTT; CDR3: CASSQGAEKLFF
V: TRBV6-5; D: TRBD1; J: TRBJ2-2; size: NA; DNA: TGTGCCAGCAGTTACGACAGGGGGCAGGGCGGGGAGCTGTTTTTT; CDR3: CASSYDRGQGGELFF
V: TRBV24-1; D: NA; J: TRBJ1-1; size: NA; DNA: TGTGCCACCAGGGCAGGGGACACTGAAGCTTTCTTT; CDR3: CATRAGDTEAFF
V: TRBV6-5; D: TRBD1; J: TRBJ1-6; size: NA; DNA: TGTGCCAGCAGTTACCGGGACAGGGGAAATTCACCCCTCCACTTT; CDR3: CASSYRDRGNSPLHF
V: TRBV5-1; D: TRBD2; J: TRBJ2-7; size: few; DNA: TGCGCCAGCAGCCCTAGCGGGGGGGCAACTTACGAGCAGTACTTC; CDR3: CASSPSGGATYEQYF
V: TRBV19; D: TRBD1; J: TRBJ1-1; size: few; DNA: TGTGCCAGTAGTCAGGCTTCGCGGACAGGGAGTGAGGCTGAAGCTTTCTTT; CDR3: CASSQASRTGSEAEAFF
V: TRBV19; D: TRBD2; J: TRBJ2-3; size: once; DNA: TGTGCCAGTAGTATAGCGGGGACTAGCGGGGCAGATACGCAGTATTTT; CDR3: CASSIAGTSGADTQYF
V: TRBV10-2; D: TRBD1; J: TRBJ1-4; size: few; DNA: TGCGCCAGCAGAGGACAGGATTCTGAAAAACTGTTTTTT; CDR3: CASRGQDSEKLFF
V: TRBV4-1; D: TRBD1; J: TRBJ1-5; size: once; DNA: TGCGCCAGCAGCCCTCGGGACAGGGGCAATCAGCCCCAGCATTTT; CDR3: CASSPRDRGNQPQHF
V: TRBV3-1/TRBV3-2; D: TRBD2; J: TRBJ2-7; size: NA; DNA: TGTGCCAGCAGCCGTCGACTAGCGGGGGTACCAATCGAGCAGTACTTC; CDR3: CASSRRLAGVPIEQYF
V: TRBV5-6; D: NA; J: TRBJ1-2; size: NA; DNA: TGTGCCAGCAGCTTGGGACTGCTTAACTATGGCTACACCTTC; CDR3: CASSLGLLNYGYTF
V: TRBV9; D: TRBD2; J: TRBJ2-1; size: NA; DNA: TGTGCCAGCAGCTTAATAGCGGGGGCCTACAATGAGCAGTTCTTC; CDR3: CASSLIAGAYNEQFF
V: TRBV18; D: TRBD1; J: TRBJ2-1; size: NA; DNA: TGTGCCAGCTCACCGACAGGGGAGAAGTCCTACAATGAGCAGTTCTTC; CDR3: CASSPTGEKSYNEQFF
V: TRBV2; D: NA; J: TRBJ1-2; size: NA; DNA: TGTGCCAGCAGGCGGGGGATGGGAGACTATGGCTACACCTTC; CDR3: CASRRGMGDYGYTF
V: TRBV19; D: TRBD1; J: TRBJ1-2; size: NA; DNA: TGTGCCAGTAGTTTGGACAGGGGTAACTATGGCTACACCTTC; CDR3: CASSLDRGNYGYTF
V: TRBV12-5; D: NA; J: TRBJ1-2; size: NA; DNA: TGTGCTAGTGGCACCGCCCCGGACACACTTAACTATGGCTACACCTTC; CDR3: CASGTAPDTLNYGYTF
V: TRBV3-1/TRBV3-2; D: NA; J: TRBJ1-4; size: NA; DNA: TGTGCCAGCAGCCAATACGCAAGAAACAGTAATGAAAAACTGTTTTTT; CDR3: CASSQYARNSNEKLFF
V: TRBV19; D: TRBD1; J: TRBJ1-5; size: NA; DNA: TGTGCCACACAAAAGGACAGGGCGATAAGCAATCAGCCCCAGCATTTT; CDR3: CATQKDRAISNQPQHF
V: TRBV6-5; D: NA; J: TRBJ2-2; size: NA; DNA: TGTGCCAGCAGTTACTCGAGGGCTAGTCTCACCGGGGAGCTGTTTTTT; CDR3: CASSYSRASLTGELFF
V: TRBV7-7; D: TRBD1; J: TRBJ1-4; size: NA; DNA: TGTGCCAGCAGCCCCGGGACAGGCTTTAATGAAAAACTGTTTTTT; CDR3: CASSPGTGFNEKLFF
V: TRBV12-3/TRBV12-4; D: NA; J: TRBJ2-2; size: NA; DNA: TGTGCCAGCAGGTACTACACCACCGGGGAGCTGTTTTTT; CDR3: CASRYYTTGELFF